Many counts were recorded for the clone carrying this T cell receptor beta chain. Its antigen is unknown. Germline CDR1 SGHTA, CDR2 FQGNSA. This CDR3 region has 14 residues. V dropped 2 bases and J dropped 5 bases, with 9 bases sitting between them. The data are from a study of Graves' ophthalmopathy and Graves' hyperthyroidism. Ophthalmopathy was moderately-to-severely active, CAS at least 3, NOSPECS at least 4, lasting under 3 months. Thyroid ultrasound, orbital computed tomography, TRAb, serum thyroxine and clinical symptoms formed the basis of diagnosis. The PBMCs had their origin in around 10 ml of fresh peripheral blood. Study results and caveats: Ophthalmopathy could be told apart from stable hyperthyroidism by a 13-signature model (87.88% sensitivity, 80% to 84% specificity).

The study amplified TCR beta CDR3 regions using RNA transcripts. RT-PCR in the first round used HTBI primers; a second-round multiplex PCR followed. TCRdb reprocessed the multiplex PCR reads via MiXCR and lists one record per CDR3 protein. The top ten clones hold 44% of a sample with roughly 700,000 distinct CDR3 sequences, around 40% of them seen once. The specimen was peripheral blood. The chain carries TRBV7-2 and TRBJ1-4, with D possibly being TRBD1 (6 bases). The sequence was collected from an adult man with Graves' ophthalmopathy. CDR3 nucleotides: TGTGCCAGCAGCTTATCCAGGGGCAATGAAAAACTGTTTTTT. Its translation: CASSLSRGNEKLFF.